This TCR beta chain was profiled in a study of metastatic and nonmetastatic thyroid tumors. This CDR3 is 13 amino acids long. The ends were cut back, 3 bases at V and 5 bases at J, with 8 bases in the middle. Per the germline V gene, CDR1 is LNHDA and CDR2 is SQIVND (reference sequence). This clone was picked up many times. TCRdb ran MiXCR on the PCR reads. Of 30,000 to 35,000 clones in the sample, approximately 30% were seen once. The entire patient cohort was treatment-naive prior to thyroid surgery. The V gene is TRBV19, the J gene TRBJ1-5; D is unclear. The sequence was collected from a female donor with papillary thyroid cancer or a benign thyroid nodule (not recorded which). Some clones in this sample may be carry-over from other donors' samples. The sequenced sample was blood. The CDR3 spells CASSISVYQPQHF. The DNA of the CDR3 is TGTGCCAGTAGTATTTCGGTCTATCAGCCCCAGCATTTT.